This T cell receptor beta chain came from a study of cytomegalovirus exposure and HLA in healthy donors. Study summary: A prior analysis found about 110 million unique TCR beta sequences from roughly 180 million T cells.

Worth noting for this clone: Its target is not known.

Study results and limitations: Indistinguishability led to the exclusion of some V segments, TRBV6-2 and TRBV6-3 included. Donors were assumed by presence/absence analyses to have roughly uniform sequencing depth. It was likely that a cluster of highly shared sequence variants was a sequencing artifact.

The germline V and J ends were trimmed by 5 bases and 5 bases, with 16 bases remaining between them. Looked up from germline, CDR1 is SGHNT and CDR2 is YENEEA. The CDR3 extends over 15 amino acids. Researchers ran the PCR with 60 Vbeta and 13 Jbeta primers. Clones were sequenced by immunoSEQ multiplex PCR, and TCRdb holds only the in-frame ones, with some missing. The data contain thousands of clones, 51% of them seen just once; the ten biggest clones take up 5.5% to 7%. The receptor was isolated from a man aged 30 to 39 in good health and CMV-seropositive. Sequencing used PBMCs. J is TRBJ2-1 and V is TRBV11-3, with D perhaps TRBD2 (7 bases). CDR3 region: CASSPRGGADNEQFF. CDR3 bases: TGTGCCAGCAGCCCGAGGGGGGGGGCTGACAATGAGCAGTTCTTC.